The source of this TCR beta chain is a study of T cell responses to AZD1222 COVID-19 vaccine. Findings and caveats of the study: Donors were chiefly white British, with a greater number of females, and clonal diversity was perhaps underestimated.

The CDR3 totals 13 residues. Trimming took off 3 bases at V and 3 bases at J, with 8 bases between the two ends. In the case of this clone: Antigen unknown.

Repertoires were generated with immunoSEQ multiplex PCR, while TCRdb's copy carries only in-frame clones and drops some. The data hold about 140,000 clones, with 93% observed a single time. The sequenced sample was peripheral blood, obtained after recovery from COVID-19. This chain links TRBV12-3 or TRBV12-4 with TRBJ1-1; D unresolved. The TCR was taken from an adult who had recovered from COVID-19. CDR3 DNA: TGTGCCAGCAGTTTTGCCGGAGACACTGAAGCTTTCTTT. Translating it yields CASSFAGDTEAFF.